Presented here are 8 T cell receptor beta chains from one specimen sequenced in a study of blood T cell repertoires in COVID-19. Sequencing used immunoSEQ multiplex PCR; TCRdb keeps in-frame clones, though not all of them. The sample carries around 19,000 clones, 89% recorded once. Sequenced input: peripheral blood. Receptor source: a human donor in a cohort sampled during active COVID-19.

The V gene is TRBV28, the J gene TRBJ1-6; no clear D. The CDR3 is 15 residues long. V shed 6 bases and J shed 2 bases, with 11 bases lying between them. In germline, CDR1 is MDHEN, CDR2 SYDVKM. CDR3 sequence reads: CASRSGRAYNSPLHF. In DNA form, the CDR3 reads TGTGCCAGCAGATCGGGGAGGGCCTATAATTCACCCCTCCACTTT.

This clone was found a few times. The V call is TRBV10-3, the J call TRBJ1-2; 7 nucleotides align to TRBD1. Germline CDR1 reads ENHRY; CDR2 reads SYGVKD. The ends lost 11 bases at V and 8 bases at J; junction bases unmatched: 11. The CDR3 loop spans 12 amino acids. This CDR3 is CASRQGSEGYTF. The CDR3 nucleotides are TGTGCCTCCCGACAGGGCTCAGAAGGCTACACCTTC.

There are a few counts of this clone. The J gene is TRBJ2-2, the V gene TRBV7-8; D may be TRBD1 (6 bases). V was cut by 0 bases and J by 5 bases, with 10 bases left in between. Germline CDR1 reads SGHVS; CDR2 reads FQNEAQ. The CDR3 consists of 15 residues. The CDR3 nucleotides read TGTGCCAGCAGCTTAGCGGGGACACATACCGGGGAGCTGTTTTTT. Translating it yields CASSLAGTHTGELFF.

The V call is TRBV10-2, the J call TRBJ2-1; D not resolved. The CDR3 has 11 residues. The V gene lost 4 bases and the J gene lost 6 bases, with 4 bases spanning the gap. CDR1 WSHSY and CDR2 SAAADI come from the germline V gene. The CDR3 reads CASSALNEQFF. CDR3 bases: TGCGCCAGCAGTGCCCTCAATGAGCAGTTCTTC.

The rearrangement links TRBV7-8 to TRBJ2-3; TRBD2 is a possible D gene (6 bases). Germline V gene data show CDR1 as SGHVS and CDR2 as FQNEAQ. This CDR3 comprises 14 residues. V gave up 2 bases and J gave up 14 bases, with 20 bases separating them. The CDR3 coding sequence is TGTGCCAGCAGCTTATCGGACTACTCTCGTGATGGGTATTTT. Translated: CASSLSDYSRDGYF.

The chain links TRBV19 to TRBJ1-5, with a tentative D call TRBD1 (5 bases). Germline CDR1 LNHDA, CDR2 SQIVND (reference sequence). The CDR3 loop spans 16 amino acids. V lost 4 bases, J lost 5 bases, and 18 bases lay in between. CDR3 nucleotides: TGTGCCAGTAGTAGGGGCGGGAGAAACTCCCATCAGCCCCAGCATTTT. Protein sequence: CASSRGGRNSHQPQHF.

This chain uses TRBV6-2 or TRBV6-3 with TRBJ1-1, with D unresolved. The CDR3 runs to 15 residues. Trimming stripped 1 base from V and 1 base from J, with 10 bases between. Germline CDR1 MNHEY, CDR2 SVGEGT. CDR3 amino acids: CASSYLGQANTEAFF. The CDR3 bases are TGTGCCAGCAGTTACTTAGGTCAGGCGAACACTGAAGCTTTCTTT.

This chain connects TRBV18 to TRBJ2-5; a possible D gene is TRBD1 (6 bases). The CDR3 is 13 residues long. V was clipped by 0 bases and J by 4 bases, with 6 bases between them. CDR1 and CDR2 from the germline V gene are KGHSH and LQKENI. In DNA, the CDR3 is TGTGCCAGCTCACCACCAGGGGGAGAGACCCAGTACTTC. This codes for CASSPPGGETQYF. Full variable domain (rest looked up from reference TRBV18 and TRBJ2-5): NAGVMQNPRHLVRRRGQEARLRCSPMKGHSHVYWYRQLPEEGLKFMVYLQKENIIDESGMPKERFSAEFPKEGPSILRIQQVVRGDSAAYFCASSPPGGETQYFGPGTRLLVL.